This paragraph reports one T cell receptor (beta chain). Its antigen is currently unknown. These data originate in a study of radiotherapy plus CTLA-4 blockade in lung cancer. Using immunoSEQ multiplex PCR, the repertoire was profiled, and TCRdb retains in-frame clones only, with some absent. The table has 43,000 or so clones, roughly 60% seen once. Points from the study as a whole: Following radiotherapy plus ipilimumab, tumor-derived TCR clones expanded in the blood. Early blood T cell clone changes and increased post-radiation serum interferon-beta were reportedly the strongest response predictors.

V lost 6 bases to trimming and J lost 6 bases; unmatched junction nucleotides: 14. The germline V gene encodes CDR1 SNHLY and CDR2 FYNNEI. The CDR3 consists of 15 residues. This chain connects TRBV2 to TRBJ2-7; 7 bases are shared with TRBD1. The specimen comprised peripheral blood, sampled from a patient treated with radiotherapy plus ipilimumab. This TCR came from a human donor with non-small cell lung cancer who had a partial response to radiotherapy plus ipilimumab. DNA of the CDR3: TGTGCCAGCAGCATCTTCAGGGGGAGAAGCGGCGAGCAGTACTTC. Encoded protein: CASSIFRGRSGEQYF.